Sequencing of this T cell receptor beta chain was carried out in a study of CD8+ T cells in alopecia areata. For the study at large: Treated patients received oral tofacitinib, 5 to 10 mg twice daily. Study-wide results and limits: Uncertain still, given a single nonresponder, is whether baseline CD8+ expansion links to response. Among the 100 top clones, expanded CD8+ clones, like scalp clonality, were significantly decreased by tofacitinib.

Looked up from germline, CDR1 is SGDLS and CDR2 is YYNGEE. The length of the CDR3 is 15 residues. Losses at the gene ends were 2 bases for V and 3 bases for J; bases not matched to a gene: 7. To note about this clone: Its matching antigen is unknown.

Reverse transcribed after extraction, RNA yielded cDNA as the sequencing template. The method was immunoSEQ multiplex PCR; TCRdb's version includes in-frame clones alone and lacks a portion of them. The table has hundreds of thousands of clones, 60% seen once. Treatment reported: oral pan-JAK inhibitor, 5-10 mg twice daily. Both CD4+ and CD8+ T cells were separated by sorting PBMCs. This receptor was identified in a human donor with alopecia areata. The specimen was CD4+ T cells sorted from blood, collected at approximately week 52, from a patient treated with tofacitinib. V gene TRBV9 combines with J gene TRBJ1-1; the match to TRBD1 covers 7 bases. The DNA of the CDR3 is TGTGCCAGCAGCGTCTACAGGGGCCCGGACACTGAAGCTTTCTTT. It codes for CASSVYRGPDTEAFF.